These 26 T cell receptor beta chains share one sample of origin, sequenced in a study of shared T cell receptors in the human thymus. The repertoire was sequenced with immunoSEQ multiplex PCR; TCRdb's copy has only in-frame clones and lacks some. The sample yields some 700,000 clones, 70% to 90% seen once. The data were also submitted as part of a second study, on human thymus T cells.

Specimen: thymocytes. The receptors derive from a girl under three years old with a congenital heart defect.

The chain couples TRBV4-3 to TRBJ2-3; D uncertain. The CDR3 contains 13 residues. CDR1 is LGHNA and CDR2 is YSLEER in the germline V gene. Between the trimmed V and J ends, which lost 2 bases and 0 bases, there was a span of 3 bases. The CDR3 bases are TGCGCCAGCAGCCAACAGAGCACAGATACGCAGTATTTT. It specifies CASSQQSTDTQYF.

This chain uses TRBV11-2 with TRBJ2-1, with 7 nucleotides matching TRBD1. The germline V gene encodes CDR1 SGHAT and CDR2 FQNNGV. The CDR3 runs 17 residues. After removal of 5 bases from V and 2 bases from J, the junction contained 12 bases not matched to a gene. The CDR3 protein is CASSHLDFTGAYNEQFF. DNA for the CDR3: TGTGCCAGCAGCCATTTAGATTTTACAGGGGCCTACAATGAGCAGTTCTTC.

The DNA of the CDR3 is TGTGCCAGCAGCCAAGTCCCCGGGACAGGGCGGCCTGAAAAACTGTTTTTT. As protein: CASSQVPGTGRPEKLFF. V and J are TRBV14 and TRBJ1-4, with 9 bases fitting TRBD1. The CDR3 has 17 residues. With V trimmed by 1 base and J by 7 bases, 10 bases remained unmatched. Germline-derived CDR1 and CDR2 are SGHDN and FVKESK. Complete variable domain (other parts from reference TRBV14 and TRBJ1-4): EAGVTQFPSHSVIEKGQTVTLRCDPISGHDNLYWYRRVMGKEIKFLLHFVKESKQDESGMPNNRFLAERTGGTYSTLKVQPAELEDSGVYFCASSQVPGTGRPEKLFFGSGTQLSVL.

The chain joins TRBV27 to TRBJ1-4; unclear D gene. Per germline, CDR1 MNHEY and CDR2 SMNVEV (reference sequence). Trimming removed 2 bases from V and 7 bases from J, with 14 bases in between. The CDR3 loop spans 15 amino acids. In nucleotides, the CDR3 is TGTGCCAGCAGTTTACTAGGCGTTTCACGTGAAAAACTGTTTTTT. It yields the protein CASSLLGVSREKLFF.

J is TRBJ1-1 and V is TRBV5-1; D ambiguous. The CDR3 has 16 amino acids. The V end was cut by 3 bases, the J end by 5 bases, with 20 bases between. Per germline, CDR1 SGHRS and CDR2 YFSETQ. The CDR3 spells CASSSDGEGGRTEAFF. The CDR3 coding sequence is TGCGCCAGCAGCTCGGACGGGGAAGGAGGGCGGACTGAAGCTTTCTTT.

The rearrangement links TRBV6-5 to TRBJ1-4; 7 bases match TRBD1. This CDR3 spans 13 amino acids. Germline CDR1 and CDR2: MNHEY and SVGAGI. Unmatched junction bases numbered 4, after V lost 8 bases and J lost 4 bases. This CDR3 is CASGDSFNEKLFF. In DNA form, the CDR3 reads TGTGCCAGCGGGGACAGTTTTAATGAAAAACTGTTTTTT.

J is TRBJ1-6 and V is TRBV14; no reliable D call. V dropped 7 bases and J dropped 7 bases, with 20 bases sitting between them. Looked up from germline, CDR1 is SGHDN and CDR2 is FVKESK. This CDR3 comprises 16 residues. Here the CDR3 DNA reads TGTGCCAGCAAGTCAACGAGGGAATCAGGAAATTCACCCCTCCACTTT. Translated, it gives CASKSTRESGNSPLHF.

The CDR3 DNA sequence: TGTGCTAGTGGTTCCCGGACAACGCAACCTTATAATTCACCCCTCCACTTT. Its translation is CASGSRTTQPYNSPLHF. The genes are TRBV12-5 and TRBJ1-6, with a possible D match to TRBD1 (5 bases). CDR3 length: 17 amino acids. Germline assignment: CDR1 LGHNT and CDR2 FRNRAP. V was cut by 4 bases and J by 4 bases, with 17 bases left in between.

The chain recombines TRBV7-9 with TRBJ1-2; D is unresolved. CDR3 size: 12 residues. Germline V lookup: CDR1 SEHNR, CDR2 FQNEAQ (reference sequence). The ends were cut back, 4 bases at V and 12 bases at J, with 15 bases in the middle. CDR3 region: CASSSRTGGNTF. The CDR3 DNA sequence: TGTGCCAGCAGCTCCCGGACGGGAGGGAACACCTTC. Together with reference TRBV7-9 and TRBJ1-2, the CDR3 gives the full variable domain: DTGVSQNPRHKITKRGQNVTFRCDPISEHNRLYWYRQTLGQGPEFLTYFQNEAQLEKSRLLSDRFSAERPKGSFSTLEIQRTEQGDSAMYLCASSSRTGGNTFGSGTRLTVV.

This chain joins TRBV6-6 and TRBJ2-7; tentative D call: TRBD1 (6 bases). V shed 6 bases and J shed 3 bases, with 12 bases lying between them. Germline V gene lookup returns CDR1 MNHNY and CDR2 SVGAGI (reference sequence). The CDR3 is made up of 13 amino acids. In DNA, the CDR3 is TGTGCCAGCAGGCTGACAGGTCTCTACGAGCAGTACTTC. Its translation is CASRLTGLYEQYF.

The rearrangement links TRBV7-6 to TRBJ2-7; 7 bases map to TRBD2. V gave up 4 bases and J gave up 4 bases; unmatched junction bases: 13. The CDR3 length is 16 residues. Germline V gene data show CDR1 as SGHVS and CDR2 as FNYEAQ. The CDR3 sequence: CASSSRARGSQYEQYF. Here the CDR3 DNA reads TGTGCCAGCAGCTCTAGGGCGCGGGGGAGCCAATACGAGCAGTACTTC.

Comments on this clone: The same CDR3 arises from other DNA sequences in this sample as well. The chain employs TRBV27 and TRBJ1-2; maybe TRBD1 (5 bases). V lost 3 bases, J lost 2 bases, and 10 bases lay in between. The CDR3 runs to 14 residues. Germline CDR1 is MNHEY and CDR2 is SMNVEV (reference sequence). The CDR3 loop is CASSLGQANYGYTF. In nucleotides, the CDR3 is TGTGCCAGCAGTTTGGGGCAGGCAAACTATGGCTACACCTTC.

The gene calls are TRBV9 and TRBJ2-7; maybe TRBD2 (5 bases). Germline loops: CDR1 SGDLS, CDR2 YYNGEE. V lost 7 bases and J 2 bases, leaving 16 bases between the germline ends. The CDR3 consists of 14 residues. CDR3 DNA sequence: TGTGCCAGCTCCTCGGAAGCGGTTCCCTACGAGCAGTACTTC. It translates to CASSSEAVPYEQYF.

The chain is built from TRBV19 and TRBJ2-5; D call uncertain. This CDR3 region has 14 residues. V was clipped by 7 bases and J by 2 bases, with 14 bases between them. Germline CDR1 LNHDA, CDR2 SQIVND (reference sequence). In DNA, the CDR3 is TGTGCCAGTACGGAAACAGACCAGCAAGAGACCCAGTACTTC. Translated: CASTETDQQETQYF.

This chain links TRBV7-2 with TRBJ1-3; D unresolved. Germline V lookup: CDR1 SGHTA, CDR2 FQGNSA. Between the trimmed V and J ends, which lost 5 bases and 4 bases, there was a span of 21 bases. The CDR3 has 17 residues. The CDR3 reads CASSPSDYRRWGNTIYF. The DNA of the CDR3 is TGTGCCAGCAGCCCCTCAGACTACAGAAGATGGGGAAACACCATATATTTT.

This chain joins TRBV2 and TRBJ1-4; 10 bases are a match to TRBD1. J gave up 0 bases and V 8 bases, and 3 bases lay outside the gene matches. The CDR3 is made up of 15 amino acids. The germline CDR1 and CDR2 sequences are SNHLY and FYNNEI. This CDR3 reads CASGGQGATNEKLFF. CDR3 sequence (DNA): TGTGCCAGCGGCGGACAGGGGGCAACTAATGAAAAACTGTTTTTT.

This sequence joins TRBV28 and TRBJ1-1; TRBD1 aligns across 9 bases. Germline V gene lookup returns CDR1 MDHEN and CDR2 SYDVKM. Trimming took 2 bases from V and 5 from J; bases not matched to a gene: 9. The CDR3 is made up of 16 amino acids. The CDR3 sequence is CASSLKTGTGFTEAFF. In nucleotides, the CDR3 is TGTGCCAGCAGTTTAAAGACCGGGACAGGGTTTACTGAAGCTTTCTTT.

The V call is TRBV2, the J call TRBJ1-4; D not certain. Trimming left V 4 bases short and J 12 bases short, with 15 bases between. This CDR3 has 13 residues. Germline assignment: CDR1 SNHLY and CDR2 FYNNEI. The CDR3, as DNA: TGTGCCAGCAGTGGGGTCAAACCGAGGGAACTGTTTTTT. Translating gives CASSGVKPRELFF.

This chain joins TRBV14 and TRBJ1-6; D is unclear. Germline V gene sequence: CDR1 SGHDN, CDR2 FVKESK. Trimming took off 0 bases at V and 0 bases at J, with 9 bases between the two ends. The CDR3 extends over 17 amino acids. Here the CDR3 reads CASSQETRYSYNSPLHF. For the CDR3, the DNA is TGTGCCAGCAGCCAAGAAACGCGGTACTCCTATAATTCACCCCTCCACTTT.

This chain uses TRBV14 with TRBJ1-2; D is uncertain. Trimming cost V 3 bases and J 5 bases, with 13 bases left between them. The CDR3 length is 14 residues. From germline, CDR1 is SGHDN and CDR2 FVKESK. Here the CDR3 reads CASSQVAVPYGYTF. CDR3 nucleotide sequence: TGTGCCAGCAGCCAGGTAGCGGTCCCTTATGGCTACACCTTC.

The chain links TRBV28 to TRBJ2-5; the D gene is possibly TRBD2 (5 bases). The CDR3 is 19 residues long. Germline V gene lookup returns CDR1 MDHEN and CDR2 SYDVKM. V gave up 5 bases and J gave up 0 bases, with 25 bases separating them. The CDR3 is CASSPNPGPRTRYQETQYF. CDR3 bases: TGTGCCAGCAGTCCCAACCCCGGGCCACGAACTAGGTACCAAGAGACCCAGTACTTC.

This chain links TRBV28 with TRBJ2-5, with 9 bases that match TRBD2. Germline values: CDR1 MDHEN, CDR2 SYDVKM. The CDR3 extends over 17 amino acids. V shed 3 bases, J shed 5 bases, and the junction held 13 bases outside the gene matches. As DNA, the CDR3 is TGTGCCAGCAGTTTGGAGGGGCGCGCGGGGGGGAAGGAGACCCAGTACTTC. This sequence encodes CASSLEGRAGGKETQYF.

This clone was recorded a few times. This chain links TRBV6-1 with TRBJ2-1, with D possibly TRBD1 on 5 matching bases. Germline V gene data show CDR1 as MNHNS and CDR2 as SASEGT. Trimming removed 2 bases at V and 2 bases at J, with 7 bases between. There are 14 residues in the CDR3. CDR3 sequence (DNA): TGTGCCAGCAGTGAACGGACACCCTACAATGAGCAGTTCTTC. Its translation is CASSERTPYNEQFF.

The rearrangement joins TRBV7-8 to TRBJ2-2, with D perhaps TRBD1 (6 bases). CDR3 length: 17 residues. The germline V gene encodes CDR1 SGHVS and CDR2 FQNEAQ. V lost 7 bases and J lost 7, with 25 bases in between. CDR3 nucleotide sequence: TGTGCCAGCACGCTACATCCCCGGGACATAGTCAGCGGGGAGCTGTTTTTT. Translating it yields CASTLHPRDIVSGELFF.

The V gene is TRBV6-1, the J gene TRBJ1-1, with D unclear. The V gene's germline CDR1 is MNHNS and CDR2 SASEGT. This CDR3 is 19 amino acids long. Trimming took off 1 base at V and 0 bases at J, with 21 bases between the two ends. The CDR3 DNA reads TGTGCCAGCAGTGAAGTGGGGAGGGAAGCCTTCCAGATGAACACTGAAGCTTTCTTT. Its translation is CASSEVGREAFQMNTEAFF.

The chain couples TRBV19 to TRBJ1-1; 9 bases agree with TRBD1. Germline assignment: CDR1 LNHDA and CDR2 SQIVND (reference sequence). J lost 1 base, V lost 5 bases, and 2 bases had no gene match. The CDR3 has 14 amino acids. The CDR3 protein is CASSWTGENTEAFF. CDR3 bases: TGTGCCAGTAGTTGGACAGGGGAGAACACTGAAGCTTTCTTT.